This TCR beta chain came from a study of vaccination effects on CD4 cells after COVID-19. On the study more broadly: Each person got two doses of an mRNA SARS-CoV-2 vaccine, BNT162b2 or mRNA-1273.

Worth noting for this clone: Its specificity is not known.

Before sequencing took place, the ViraFEST assay used viral peptide pools to expand antigen-specific CD4+ T cells. Culture proceeded for 10 days, and CD4+ T cells were then isolated. Vaccinated recipients, who were negative for nucleocapsid antibodies, had no history of SARS-CoV-2 infection. Fresh IL-2-containing medium replaced half the medium on days 3 and 7. Broader study findings: Vaccine- and infection-induced clones showed marked clonal contraction late following vaccination.

Data came from immunoSEQ multiplex PCR; TCRdb stores just in-frame clones and leaves some out. This repertoire shows tens of thousands of clones, about 70% found once; its top ten account for around 3.2%. Looked up from germline, CDR1 is LGHDT and CDR2 is YNNKEL (reference sequence). The CDR3 consists of 12 residues. The ends were cut back, 3 bases at V and 12 bases at J, with 14 bases in the middle. This chain links TRBV3-1 (or the pseudogene TRBV3-2) with TRBJ2-5; D call uncertain. The sequencing here drew on CD4+ T cells from PBMCs cultured with HCoV-NL63 spike peptides, taken before COVID-19 vaccination. The source of this sequence is a human donor who received a COVID-19 vaccine. CDR3 residues: CASSHPRDEEYF. The CDR3 nucleotides are TGTGCCAGCAGCCACCCCCGAGACGAAGAGTACTTC.